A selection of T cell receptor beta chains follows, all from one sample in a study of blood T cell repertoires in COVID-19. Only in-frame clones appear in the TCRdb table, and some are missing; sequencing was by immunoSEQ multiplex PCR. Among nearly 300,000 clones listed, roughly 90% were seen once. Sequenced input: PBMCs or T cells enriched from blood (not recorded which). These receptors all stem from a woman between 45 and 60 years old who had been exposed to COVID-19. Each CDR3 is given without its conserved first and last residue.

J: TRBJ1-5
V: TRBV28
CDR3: ASNKGSYSQPQH

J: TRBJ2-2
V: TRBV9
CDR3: ASSGALGLNTGELF

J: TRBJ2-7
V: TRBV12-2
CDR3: ASRLSGLSSYEQY

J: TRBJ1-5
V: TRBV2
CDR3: ASSAGQENQPQH

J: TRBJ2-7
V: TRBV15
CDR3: ATSRVGGGRSYEQY

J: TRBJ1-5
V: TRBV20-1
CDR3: SASKTDPNQPQH

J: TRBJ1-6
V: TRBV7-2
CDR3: ASSVRDRESPLH

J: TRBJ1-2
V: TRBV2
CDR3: ASSTGGSYGYT

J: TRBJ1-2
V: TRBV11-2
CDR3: ASSPLRDSYGYT

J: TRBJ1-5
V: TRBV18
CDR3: ASSAGTAYQPQH

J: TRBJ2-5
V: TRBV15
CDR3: ATSRDSRGQGETQY

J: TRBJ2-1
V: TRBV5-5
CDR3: ASSITGGAYNEQF

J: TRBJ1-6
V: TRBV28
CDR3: ASSFPPTGSYNSPLH

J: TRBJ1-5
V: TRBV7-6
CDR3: ASSFLQGHSNQPQH

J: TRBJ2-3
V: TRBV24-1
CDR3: ATSVTSGGASTDTQY

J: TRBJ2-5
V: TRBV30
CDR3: AWSSALLETQY

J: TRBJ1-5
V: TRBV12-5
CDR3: ASGPPWGGLQPQH